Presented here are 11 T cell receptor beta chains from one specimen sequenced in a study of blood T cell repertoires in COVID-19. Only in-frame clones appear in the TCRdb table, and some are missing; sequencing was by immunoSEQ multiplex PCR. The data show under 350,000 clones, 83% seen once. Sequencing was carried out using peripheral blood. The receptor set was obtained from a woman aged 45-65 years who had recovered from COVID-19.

The CDR3 reads CASSTTGTSGSSKFF. The DNA of the CDR3 is TGTGCCAGCAGTACGACCGGGACTAGCGGGAGTAGTAAGTTCTTC. The chain recombines TRBV25-1 with TRBJ2-1; TRBD2 matches 14 bases. Trimming took 5 bases from V and 14 from J; bases not matched to a gene: 11. Germline CDR1 MGHDK, CDR2 SYGVNS. This CDR3 has 15 residues.

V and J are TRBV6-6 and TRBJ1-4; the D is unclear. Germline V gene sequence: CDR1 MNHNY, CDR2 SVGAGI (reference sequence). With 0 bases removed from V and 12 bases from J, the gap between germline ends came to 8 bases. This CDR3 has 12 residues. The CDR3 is CASSYSTFELFF. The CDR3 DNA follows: TGTGCCAGCAGTTACTCGACTTTTGAACTGTTTTTT.

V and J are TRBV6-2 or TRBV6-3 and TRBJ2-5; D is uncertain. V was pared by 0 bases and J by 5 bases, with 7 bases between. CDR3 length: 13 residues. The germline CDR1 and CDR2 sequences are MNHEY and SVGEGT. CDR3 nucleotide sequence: TGTGCCAGCAGTTACTCGAGAAAGGAGACCCAGTACTTC. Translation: CASSYSRKETQYF.

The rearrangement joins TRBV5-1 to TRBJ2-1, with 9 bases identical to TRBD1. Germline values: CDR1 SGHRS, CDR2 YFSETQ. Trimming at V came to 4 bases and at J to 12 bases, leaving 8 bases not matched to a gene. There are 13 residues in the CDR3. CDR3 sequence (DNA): TGCGCCAGCAGCATTGGGGGACAGGGCTGGCAGTTCTTC. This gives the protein CASSIGGQGWQFF.

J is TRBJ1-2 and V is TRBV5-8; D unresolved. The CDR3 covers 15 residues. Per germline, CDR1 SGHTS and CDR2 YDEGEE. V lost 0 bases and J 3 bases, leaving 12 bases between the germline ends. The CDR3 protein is CASSLGITVDYGYTF. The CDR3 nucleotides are TGTGCCAGCAGCTTGGGCATAACAGTGGACTATGGCTACACCTTC.

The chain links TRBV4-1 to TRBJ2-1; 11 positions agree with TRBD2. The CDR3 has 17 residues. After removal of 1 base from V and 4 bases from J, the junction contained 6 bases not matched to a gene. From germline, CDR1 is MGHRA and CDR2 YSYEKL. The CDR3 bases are TGCGCCAGCAGCCAAGTAGCGGGAGGGTTTATGTACAATGAGCAGTTCTTC. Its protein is CASSQVAGGFMYNEQFF.

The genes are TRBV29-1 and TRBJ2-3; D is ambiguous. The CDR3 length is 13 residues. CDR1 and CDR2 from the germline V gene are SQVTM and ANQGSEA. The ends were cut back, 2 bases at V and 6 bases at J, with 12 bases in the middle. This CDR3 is CSVETGAVDTQYF. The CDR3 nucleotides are TGCAGCGTTGAAACTGGCGCGGTGGATACGCAGTATTTT.

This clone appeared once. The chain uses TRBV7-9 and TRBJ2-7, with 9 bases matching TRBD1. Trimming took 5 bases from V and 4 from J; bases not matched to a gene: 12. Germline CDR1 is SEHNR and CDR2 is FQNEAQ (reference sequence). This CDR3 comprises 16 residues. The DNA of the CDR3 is TGTGCCAGCAGCCCACCCCGGGGACAGGGTTCGTACGAGCAGTACTTC. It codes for CASSPPRGQGSYEQYF.

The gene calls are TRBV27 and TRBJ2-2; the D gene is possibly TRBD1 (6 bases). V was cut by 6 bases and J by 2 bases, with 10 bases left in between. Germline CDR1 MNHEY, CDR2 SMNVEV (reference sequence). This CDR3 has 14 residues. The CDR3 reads CASSVRGNTGELFF. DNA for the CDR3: TGTGCCAGCAGCGTCAGGGGTAACACCGGGGAGCTGTTTTTT.

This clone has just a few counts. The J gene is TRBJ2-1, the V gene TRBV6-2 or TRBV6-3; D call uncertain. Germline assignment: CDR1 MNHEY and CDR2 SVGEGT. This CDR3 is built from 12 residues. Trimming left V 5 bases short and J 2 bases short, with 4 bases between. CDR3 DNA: TGTGCCAGCAGTGAGCCCTACAATGAGCAGTTCTTC. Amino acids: CASSEPYNEQFF.

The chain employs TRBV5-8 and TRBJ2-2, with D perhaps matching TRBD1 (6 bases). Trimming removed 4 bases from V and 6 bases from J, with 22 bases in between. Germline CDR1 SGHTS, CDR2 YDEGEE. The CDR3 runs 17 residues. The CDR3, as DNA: TGTGCCAGCAGCCCCGGAGTGGACAGTGCAAGCCCCGGGGAGCTGTTTTTT. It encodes CASSPGVDSASPGELFF.